The rows below give T cell receptor beta chains drawn from one sample of a study of shared clonotypes between healthy human individuals. TCRdb keeps only in-frame clones here, not all; method: immunoSEQ multiplex PCR. Counted here are millions of clones, just over 90% occurring once; the ten biggest clones make up 0.39%. The specimen was naive CD4+ T cells from PBMCs. The receptors shown here come from a man between 18 and 35 years old in good health. Some clones in this sample may be carry-over from other donors' samples. The CDR3 runs from the conserved cysteine through the conserved F or W. Rows give clone size only sometimes, using once, few, many, or a class for an expanded clone.

clone size: once; CDR3 length: 15; V gene: TRBV27; CDR3 protein: CASSSSAGETYEQYF
clone size: .; CDR3 length: 14; V gene: TRBV5-5; CDR3 protein: CASSSQGAYTEAFF
clone size: .; CDR3 length: 15; V gene: TRBV7-7; CDR3 protein: CASSHGLAGRETQYF
clone size: .; CDR3 length: 15; V gene: TRBV5-4; CDR3 protein: CASRLAVSGTDTQYF
clone size: few; CDR3 length: 15; V gene: TRBV6-1; CDR3 protein: CASERWTGGNQPQHF
clone size: .; CDR3 length: 13; V gene: TRBV27; CDR3 protein: CASSFSHQETQYF
clone size: .; CDR3 length: 14; V gene: TRBV18; CDR3 protein: CASSPEYGSDTQYF
clone size: once; CDR3 length: 19; V gene: TRBV9; CDR3 protein: CASSVEGSGSDPGKNIQYF
clone size: .; CDR3 length: 16; V gene: TRBV28; CDR3 protein: CASSPTGRGGTGELFF
clone size: .; CDR3 length: 12; V gene: TRBV6-1; CDR3 protein: CASSDMTYGYTF
clone size: .; CDR3 length: 15; V gene: TRBV6-5; CDR3 protein: CASRLQGAFPYEQYF
clone size: .; CDR3 length: 14; V gene: TRBV7-6; CDR3 protein: CASSSLNENTEAFF
clone size: .; CDR3 length: 14; V gene: TRBV27; CDR3 protein: CASSIQGAGQPQHF
clone size: once; CDR3 length: 15; V gene: TRBV7-2; CDR3 protein: CASSQAGTELGEQYF
clone size: .; CDR3 length: 18; V gene: TRBV27; CDR3 protein: CASSYLSVRQGGTDTQYF
clone size: .; CDR3 length: 14; V gene: TRBV30; CDR3 protein: CAWSVRGANYGYTF
clone size: .; CDR3 length: 15; V gene: TRBV7-2; CDR3 protein: CASSLGQGSTDTQYF
clone size: few; CDR3 length: 14; V gene: TRBV5-1; CDR3 protein: CASSEGQANYGYTF